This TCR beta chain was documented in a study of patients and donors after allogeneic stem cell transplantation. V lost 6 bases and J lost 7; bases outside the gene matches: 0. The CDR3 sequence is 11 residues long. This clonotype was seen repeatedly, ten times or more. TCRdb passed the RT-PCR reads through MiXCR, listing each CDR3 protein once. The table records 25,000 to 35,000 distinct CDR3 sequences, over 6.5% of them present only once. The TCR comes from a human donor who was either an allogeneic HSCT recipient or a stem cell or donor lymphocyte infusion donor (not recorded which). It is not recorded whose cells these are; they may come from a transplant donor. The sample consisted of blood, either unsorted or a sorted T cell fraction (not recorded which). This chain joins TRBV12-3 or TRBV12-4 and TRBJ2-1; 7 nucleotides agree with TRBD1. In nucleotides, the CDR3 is TGTGCCAGCAGGGACAGGAATGAGCAGTTCTTC. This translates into CASRDRNEQFF.